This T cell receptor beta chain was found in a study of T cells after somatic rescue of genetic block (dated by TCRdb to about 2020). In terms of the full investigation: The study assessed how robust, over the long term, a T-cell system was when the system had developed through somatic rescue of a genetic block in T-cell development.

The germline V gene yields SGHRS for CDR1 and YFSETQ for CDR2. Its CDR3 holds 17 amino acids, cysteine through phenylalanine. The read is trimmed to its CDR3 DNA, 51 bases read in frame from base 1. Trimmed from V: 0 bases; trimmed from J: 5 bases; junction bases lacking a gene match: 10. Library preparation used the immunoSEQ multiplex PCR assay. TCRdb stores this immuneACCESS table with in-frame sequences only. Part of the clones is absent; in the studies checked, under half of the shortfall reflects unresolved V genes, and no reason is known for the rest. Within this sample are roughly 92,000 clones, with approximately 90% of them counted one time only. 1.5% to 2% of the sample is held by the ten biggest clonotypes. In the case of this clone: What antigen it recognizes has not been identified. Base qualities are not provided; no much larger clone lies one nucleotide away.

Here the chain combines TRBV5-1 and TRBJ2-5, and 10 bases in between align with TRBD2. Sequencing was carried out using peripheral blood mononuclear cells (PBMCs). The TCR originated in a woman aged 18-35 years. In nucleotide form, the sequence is TGCGCCAGCAGCTTGGCGTTCCTAGCGGGAGTGTGGGAGACCCAGTACTTC. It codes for CASSLAFLAGVWETQYF.